This T cell receptor beta chain was recovered during a study of blood T cells in healthy people across ages. About the research overall: Template switching caught about one barcoded beta molecule for each two T cells.

Germline-derived CDR1 and CDR2 are MGHRA and YSYEKL. Unmatched junction bases numbered 4, after V lost 4 bases and J lost 1 base. The CDR3 loop spans 15 amino acids. The study's findings and limits: Underestimates were what the diversity estimates from one million T cells were considered to be. Roughly linear age-related decline in beta diversity appeared, significant by age 40.

A sample-barcoded 5' primer and a J-beta primer mix were used in a second PCR of about 7 to 12 cycles. Every single cDNA molecule received a tag from a template-switch adaptor with 12 random nucleotides. TCRdb analysed the 5' RACE reads with MiXCR anew, one entry per CDR3 protein. The sample yields roughly 1.6 million distinct CDR3 sequences, approximately 32% seen once. Points on this clonotype: What it binds is not known.

The chain couples TRBV4-1 to TRBJ1-1; TRBD1 matches at 9 bases. This sequence was found in a woman aged 25 to 39 in good health. The sequencing sample was made of blood. CDR3 protein: CASSRGTGPNTEAFF. DNA for the CDR3: TGCGCCAGCAGCCGAGGGACAGGGCCGAACACTGAAGCTTTCTTT.